The 5 T cell receptor beta chains below all came from one sample that was sequenced in a study of T-cell memory formation after mild COVID-19. Each CDR3 protein gets one entry after TCRdb re-called the 5' RACE reads with MiXCR. The table records about 340,000 distinct CDR3 sequences, over 13% of them present only once. The sequencing input was PBMCs or a T cell subset sorted from them (not recorded which). The origin of the receptors is a man between 18 and 35 years old who had mild COVID-19 (a few samples of this study predate the infection). Cell type and time point are not known.

This chain uses TRBV5-4 with TRBJ2-5; 8 nucleotides agree with TRBD1. Germline CDR1 is SGHNT and CDR2 is YYREEE (reference sequence). This CDR3 is built from 14 residues. J gave up 4 bases and V 4 bases, and 6 bases lay outside the gene matches. CDR3 in DNA: TGTGCCAGCAGCATGGACAGGGTAGGAGAGACCCAGTACTTC. This gives the protein CASSMDRVGETQYF. Together with reference TRBV5-4 and TRBJ2-5, the CDR3 gives the full variable domain: ETGVTQSPTHLIKTRGQQVTLRCSSQSGHNTVSWYQQALGQGPQFIFQYYREEENGRGNFPPRFSGLQFPNYSSELNVNALELDDSALYLCASSMDRVGETQYFGPGTRLLVL.

The V and J genes are TRBV4-3 and TRBJ2-2; D is undetermined. CDR3 size: 17 residues. CDR1 is LGHNA, CDR2 YSLEER, per germline. The V end lost 0 bases, the J end lost 2 bases, and 13 bases lay between the germline ends. The CDR3 is CASSQELQALNTGELFF. DNA for the CDR3: TGCGCCAGCAGCCAAGAACTCCAGGCGCTTAACACCGGGGAGCTGTTTTTT.

This CDR3 is CASSYAGQGDGYTF. The CDR3 DNA reads as TGTGCCAGCAGCTACGCCGGACAGGGAGACGGCTACACCTTC. This chain links TRBV5-6 with TRBJ1-2, with TRBD1 matching 8 bases. After removal of 3 bases from V and 8 bases from J, the junction contained 9 bases not matched to a gene. Germline V CDR1 and CDR2: SGHDT, YYEEEE. This CDR3 contains 14 residues.

The J gene is TRBJ2-7, the V gene TRBV27; D tentatively reads TRBD1 or TRBD2 (5 bases each). Per the germline V gene, CDR1 is MNHEY and CDR2 is SMNVEV (reference sequence). V lost 6 bases and J 1 base, leaving 7 bases between the germline ends. The CDR3 length is 12 residues. The CDR3 loop reads CASRGESYEQYF. In nucleotides, the CDR3 is TGTGCCAGCAGAGGGGAGTCCTACGAGCAGTACTTC.

The rearrangement uses TRBV18 and TRBJ2-7; the D is unclear. V was shortened by 3 bases and J by 0 bases, with 6 bases between the two germline ends. The CDR3 extends over 13 amino acids. CDR1 is KGHSH and CDR2 is LQKENI in the germline V gene. The CDR3 reads CASSPASSYEQYV. CDR3 nucleotides: TGTGCCAGCTCACCGGCGAGCTCCTACGAGCAGTACGTC.